This T cell receptor (beta chain) was sequenced during a study of T cell repertoires in aging, cancer and after chemotherapy. Looking at the study overall: The full dataset contained 9.1 million or so TCR reads. Study-wide points: Age-matched healthy donors had significantly more diverse, less clonal blood TCR repertoires than untreated cancer patients.

The CDR3 has 15 amino acids. Looked up from germline, CDR1 is SGHRS and CDR2 is YFSETQ. A remark on this clonotype: Its antigen is still unknown. At one of its ends the junction is not consistent with the germline gene, which may arise from a read error.

Amplification of TCR beta used genomic DNA extracted from peripheral blood. Multiplex touch-down PCR with TRB-A/B primers amplified rearranged V-D-J TRB sequences. MiXCR was run by TCRdb on the multiplex PCR reads, yielding one entry per CDR3 protein. The repertoire holds roughly 15,000 distinct CDR3 sequences, with roughly 53% as singletons. This sequence originates from a human donor in good health. The genes are TRBV5-1 and TRBJ2-2, with 8 positions matching TRBD1. The sequenced sample consisted of blood. CDR3 amino acids: CASSSDRASTAELFF. The CDR3 bases are TGCGCCAGCAGCTCGGACAGGGCGTCCACCGCGGAGCTGTTTTTT.